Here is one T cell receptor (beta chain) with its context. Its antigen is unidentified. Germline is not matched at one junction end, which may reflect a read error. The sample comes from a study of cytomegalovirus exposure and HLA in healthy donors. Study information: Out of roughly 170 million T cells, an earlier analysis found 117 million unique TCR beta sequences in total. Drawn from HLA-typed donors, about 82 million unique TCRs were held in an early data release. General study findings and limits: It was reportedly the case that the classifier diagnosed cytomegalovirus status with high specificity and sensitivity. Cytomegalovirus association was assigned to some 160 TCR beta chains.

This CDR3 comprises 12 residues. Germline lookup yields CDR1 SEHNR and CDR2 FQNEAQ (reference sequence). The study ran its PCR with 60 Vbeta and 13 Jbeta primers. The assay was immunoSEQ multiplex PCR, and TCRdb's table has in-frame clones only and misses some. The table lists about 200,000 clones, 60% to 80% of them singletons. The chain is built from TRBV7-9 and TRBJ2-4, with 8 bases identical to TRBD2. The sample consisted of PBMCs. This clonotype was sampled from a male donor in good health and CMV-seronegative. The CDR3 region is CSSSLLAEIQYF. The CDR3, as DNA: TGTTCCAGCAGCTTACTAGCGGAGATTCAGTACTTC.